The rows below give T cell receptor beta chains drawn from one sample of a study of OX40 agonist ivuxolimab in advanced cancers. Using immunoSEQ multiplex PCR, the repertoire was profiled, and TCRdb retains in-frame clones only, with some absent. The sample holds 30,000 to 35,000 clones, roughly 90% seen once. The specimen was CD4+ or CD8+ T cells sorted from blood, collected in a trial of the OX40 agonist ivuxolimab. Receptors were obtained from an adult with an advanced solid tumor such as melanoma, head and neck, liver or kidney cancer. The CDR3 runs from the conserved cysteine through the conserved F or W. Each record gives: D gene, V gene, clone size, J gene, CDR3 protein, CDR3 DNA. D genes are given only for firm matches. Where a row states a size, it is once, few, many or the class of an expanded clone; other rows omit it.

d_call: -
v_call: TRBV19
clone_size: -
j_call: TRBJ1-1
cdr3_aa: CASSIAPGDMNTEAFF
cdr3_nt: TGTGCCAGTAGTATTGCCCCAGGGGACATGAACACTGAAGCTTTCTTT

d_call: -
v_call: TRBV2
clone_size: -
j_call: TRBJ1-5
cdr3_aa: CASREQGNQPQHF
cdr3_nt: TGTGCCAGCAGAGAACAGGGTAATCAGCCCCAGCATTTT

d_call: TRBD1
v_call: TRBV5-1
clone_size: -
j_call: TRBJ2-7
cdr3_aa: CASSPGQWSWYF
cdr3_nt: TGCGCCAGCAGCCCGGGACAGTGGTCATGGTACTTC

d_call: -
v_call: TRBV15
clone_size: -
j_call: TRBJ2-1
cdr3_aa: CATSRDEGVMRNEQFF
cdr3_nt: TGTGCCACCAGCAGAGATGAGGGGGTCATGAGGAATGAGCAGTTCTTC

d_call: TRBD2
v_call: TRBV6-5
clone_size: -
j_call: TRBJ2-3
cdr3_aa: CASSYTGGGADTQYF
cdr3_nt: TGTGCCAGCAGTTACACCGGGGGGGGCGCAGATACGCAGTATTTT

d_call: -
v_call: TRBV27
clone_size: -
j_call: TRBJ1-2
cdr3_aa: CASSPGASFYGYTF
cdr3_nt: TGTGCCAGCAGCCCAGGGGCCTCCTTCTATGGCTACACCTTC

d_call: -
v_call: TRBV4-2
clone_size: few
j_call: TRBJ1-4
cdr3_aa: CASSQLSEKLFF
cdr3_nt: TGTGCCAGCAGCCAACTTAGTGAAAAACTGTTTTTT

d_call: -
v_call: TRBV19
clone_size: -
j_call: TRBJ2-7
cdr3_aa: CASNSGAGEQYF
cdr3_nt: TGTGCCAGTAACTCAGGGGCGGGCGAGCAGTACTTC

d_call: -
v_call: TRBV11-2
clone_size: once
j_call: TRBJ2-1
cdr3_aa: CASSSGPSSYNEQFF
cdr3_nt: TGTGCCAGCAGCTCAGGACCCAGCTCCTACAATGAGCAGTTCTTC

d_call: -
v_call: TRBV4-1
clone_size: -
j_call: TRBJ1-4
cdr3_aa: CASSQGLGGLFF
cdr3_nt: TGCGCCAGCAGCCAAGGGTTGGGGGGACTGTTTTTT

d_call: TRBD1
v_call: TRBV7-9
clone_size: -
j_call: TRBJ1-5
cdr3_aa: CASSLATGEAQPQHF
cdr3_nt: TGTGCCAGCAGCTTAGCAACAGGGGAGGCTCAGCCCCAGCATTTT

d_call: -
v_call: TRBV5-8
clone_size: -
j_call: TRBJ2-7
cdr3_aa: CASSLLSQTYEQYF
cdr3_nt: TGTGCCAGCAGCTTGCTTTCACAAACCTACGAGCAGTACTTC

d_call: -
v_call: TRBV7-9
clone_size: -
j_call: TRBJ2-7
cdr3_aa: CASSPSGTLTYEQYF
cdr3_nt: TGTGCCAGCAGCCCCTCCGGGACACTAACCTACGAGCAGTACTTC

d_call: -
v_call: TRBV19
clone_size: -
j_call: TRBJ1-6
cdr3_aa: CASSIGGSYNSPLHF
cdr3_nt: TGTGCCAGTAGTATTGGGGGCTCCTATAATTCACCCCTCCACTTT

d_call: -
v_call: TRBV9
clone_size: -
j_call: TRBJ2-1
cdr3_aa: CASSVGGTSSYNEQFF
cdr3_nt: TGTGCCAGCAGCGTAGGCGGGACCAGCTCCTACAATGAGCAGTTCTTC

d_call: TRBD2
v_call: TRBV11-2
clone_size: -
j_call: TRBJ2-3
cdr3_aa: CASSLAAGADTQYF
cdr3_nt: TGTGCCAGCAGCTTAGCGGCGGGGGCAGATACGCAGTATTTT

d_call: TRBD2
v_call: TRBV19
clone_size: -
j_call: TRBJ2-3
cdr3_aa: CASSGGLAGGTDTQYF
cdr3_nt: TGTGCCAGTAGTGGGGGACTAGCGGGGGGCACAGATACGCAGTATTTT

d_call: -
v_call: TRBV14
clone_size: -
j_call: TRBJ2-7
cdr3_aa: CASSLGGVRFSYEQYF
cdr3_nt: TGTGCCAGCAGCCTCGGCGGGGTCCGATTTTCCTACGAGCAGTACTTC

d_call: -
v_call: TRBV7-6
clone_size: -
j_call: TRBJ1-1
cdr3_aa: CASSLRAEMNTEAFF
cdr3_nt: TGTGCCAGCAGCTTACGGGCGGAGATGAACACTGAAGCTTTCTTT

d_call: -
v_call: TRBV11-2
clone_size: -
j_call: TRBJ2-1
cdr3_aa: CASSFGVYEQFF
cdr3_nt: TGTGCCAGCAGCTTCGGTGTGTATGAGCAGTTCTTC

d_call: TRBD2
v_call: TRBV4-1
clone_size: -
j_call: TRBJ2-7
cdr3_aa: CASSPSGYEQYF
cdr3_nt: TGCGCCAGCAGCCCTAGCGGGTACGAGCAGTACTTC

d_call: -
v_call: TRBV7-9
clone_size: -
j_call: TRBJ2-7
cdr3_aa: CASTPAVGAYEQYF
cdr3_nt: TGTGCCAGCACCCCCGCTGTGGGCGCATACGAGCAGTACTTC

d_call: -
v_call: TRBV5-1
clone_size: -
j_call: TRBJ2-7
cdr3_aa: CASSLGSGMSYEQYF
cdr3_nt: TGCGCCAGCAGCTTGGGGTCAGGGATGAGCTACGAGCAGTACTTC

d_call: TRBD1
v_call: TRBV7-6
clone_size: -
j_call: TRBJ1-4
cdr3_aa: CASSVGAGGDEKLFF
cdr3_nt: TGTGCCAGCTCCGTGGGGGCAGGGGGTGATGAAAAACTGTTTTTT

d_call: -
v_call: TRBV19
clone_size: once
j_call: TRBJ1-1
cdr3_aa: CASSIGPNTEAFF
cdr3_nt: TGTGCCAGTAGTATTGGTCCGAACACTGAAGCTTTCTTT

d_call: TRBD2
v_call: TRBV5-8
clone_size: -
j_call: TRBJ2-7
cdr3_aa: CASSVLAGDSYEQYF
cdr3_nt: TGTGCCAGCAGCGTACTAGCGGGGGATTCCTACGAGCAGTACTTC

d_call: -
v_call: TRBV29-1
clone_size: -
j_call: TRBJ1-2
cdr3_aa: CSAQMKGGYTF
cdr3_nt: TGCAGCGCGCAAATGAAGGGAGGCTACACCTTC

d_call: -
v_call: TRBV28
clone_size: -
j_call: TRBJ1-2
cdr3_aa: CASSTPDPLSYGYTF
cdr3_nt: TGTGCCAGCAGTACCCCGGATCCCTTGTCCTATGGCTACACCTTC

d_call: -
v_call: TRBV6-6
clone_size: -
j_call: TRBJ2-7
cdr3_aa: CASSYSPRGYEQYF
cdr3_nt: TGTGCCAGCAGTTACTCCCCCAGGGGTTACGAGCAGTACTTC

d_call: TRBD1
v_call: TRBV27
clone_size: -
j_call: TRBJ2-7
cdr3_aa: CASSFLTGRIEQYF
cdr3_nt: TGTGCCAGCAGTTTCTTGACAGGGCGGATCGAGCAGTACTTC

d_call: -
v_call: TRBV2
clone_size: large
j_call: TRBJ2-1
cdr3_aa: CASSRDSSYNEQFF
cdr3_nt: TGTGCCAGCAGCAGGGATAGCTCCTACAATGAGCAGTTCTTC

d_call: -
v_call: TRBV19
clone_size: -
j_call: TRBJ2-2
cdr3_aa: CASLVEYTGELFF
cdr3_nt: TGTGCCAGTCTCGTTGAGTACACCGGGGAGCTGTTTTTT

d_call: -
v_call: TRBV5-1
clone_size: -
j_call: TRBJ1-1
cdr3_aa: CASSLLTGSEAFF
cdr3_nt: TGCGCCAGCAGCTTGTTGACGGGGTCGGAAGCTTTCTTT

d_call: -
v_call: TRBV30
clone_size: -
j_call: TRBJ2-7
cdr3_aa: CAWSDAGYEQYF
cdr3_nt: TGTGCCTGGAGTGACGCGGGCTACGAGCAGTACTTC

d_call: -
v_call: TRBV10-2
clone_size: -
j_call: TRBJ1-2
cdr3_aa: CASSEAGWGYGYTF
cdr3_nt: TGCGCCAGCAGTGAAGCAGGTTGGGGCTATGGCTACACCTTC

d_call: -
v_call: TRBV30
clone_size: once
j_call: TRBJ2-5
cdr3_aa: CATGRQVQETQYF
cdr3_nt: TGTGCAACTGGACGACAGGTACAAGAGACCCAGTACTTC

d_call: -
v_call: TRBV19
clone_size: -
j_call: TRBJ1-5
cdr3_aa: CASSVTGNQPQHF
cdr3_nt: TGTGCCAGTAGTGTTACAGGGAATCAGCCCCAGCATTTT

d_call: -
v_call: TRBV27
clone_size: few
j_call: TRBJ2-2
cdr3_aa: CASSSRTSNTGELFF
cdr3_nt: TGTGCCAGCAGTTCGAGGACTTCGAACACCGGGGAGCTGTTTTTT

d_call: TRBD1
v_call: TRBV5-1
clone_size: once
j_call: TRBJ2-7
cdr3_aa: CASSLDRGNSYEQYF
cdr3_nt: TGCGCCAGCAGTTTAGACAGGGGGAACTCCTACGAGCAGTACTTC

d_call: -
v_call: TRBV11-1
clone_size: -
j_call: TRBJ2-7
cdr3_aa: CASRSEFSTGLQYF
cdr3_nt: TGTGCCAGCAGATCAGAATTTTCGACGGGACTGCAGTACTTC

d_call: -
v_call: TRBV27
clone_size: -
j_call: TRBJ2-1
cdr3_aa: CASSLIPGTGSDEQFF
cdr3_nt: TGTGCCAGCAGTCTCATTCCCGGGACTGGATCAGATGAGCAGTTCTTC